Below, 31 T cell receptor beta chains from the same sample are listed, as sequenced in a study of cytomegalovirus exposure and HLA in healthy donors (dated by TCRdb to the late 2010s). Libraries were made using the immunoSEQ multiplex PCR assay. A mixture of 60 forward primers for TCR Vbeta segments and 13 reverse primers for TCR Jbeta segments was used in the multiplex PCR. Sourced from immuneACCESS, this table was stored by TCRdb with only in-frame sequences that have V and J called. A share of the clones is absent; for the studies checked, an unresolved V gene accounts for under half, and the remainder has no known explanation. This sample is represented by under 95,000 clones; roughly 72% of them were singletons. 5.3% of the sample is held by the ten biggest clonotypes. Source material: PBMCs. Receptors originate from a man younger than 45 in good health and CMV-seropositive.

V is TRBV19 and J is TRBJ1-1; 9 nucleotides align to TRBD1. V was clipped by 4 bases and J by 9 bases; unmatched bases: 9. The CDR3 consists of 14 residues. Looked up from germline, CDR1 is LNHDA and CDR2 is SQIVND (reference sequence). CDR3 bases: TGTGCCAGTAGTACCGGGACAGGGTTGGTAAAAGCTTTCTTT. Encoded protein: CASSTGTGLVKAFF.

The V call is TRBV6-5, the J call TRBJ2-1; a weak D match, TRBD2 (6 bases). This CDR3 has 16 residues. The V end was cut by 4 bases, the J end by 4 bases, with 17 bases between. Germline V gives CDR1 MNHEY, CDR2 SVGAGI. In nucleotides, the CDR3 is TGTGCCAGCAGTTCTACTCTAGCGTTCATATACAATGAGCAGTTCTTC. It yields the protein CASSSTLAFIYNEQFF.

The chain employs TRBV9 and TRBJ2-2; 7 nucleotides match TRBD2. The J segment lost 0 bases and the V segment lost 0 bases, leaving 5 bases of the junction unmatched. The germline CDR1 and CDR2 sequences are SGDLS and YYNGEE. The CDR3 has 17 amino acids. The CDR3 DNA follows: TGTGCCAGCAGCGTAGCCCCAGCGGGAACGAACACCGGGGAGCTGTTTTTT. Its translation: CASSVAPAGTNTGELFF.

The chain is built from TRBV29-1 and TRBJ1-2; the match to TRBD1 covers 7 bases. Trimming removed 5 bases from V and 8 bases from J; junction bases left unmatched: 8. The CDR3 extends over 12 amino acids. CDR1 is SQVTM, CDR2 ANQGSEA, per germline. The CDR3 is CSVNRGTGGYTF. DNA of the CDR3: TGCAGCGTTAACAGGGGAACGGGGGGCTACACCTTC. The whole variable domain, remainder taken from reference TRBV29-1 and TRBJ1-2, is SAVISQKPSRDICQRGTSLTIQCQVDSQVTMMFWYRQQPGQSLTLIATANQGSEATYESGFVIDKFPISRPNLTFSTLTVSNMSPEDSSIYLCSVNRGTGGYTFGSGTRLTVV.

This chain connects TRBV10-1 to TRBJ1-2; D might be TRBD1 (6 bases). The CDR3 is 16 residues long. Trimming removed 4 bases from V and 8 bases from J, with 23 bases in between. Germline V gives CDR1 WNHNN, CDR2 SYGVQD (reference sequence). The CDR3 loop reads CASSAYSTGPGKGYTF. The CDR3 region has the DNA TGCGCCAGCAGTGCCTATTCGACAGGCCCGGGGAAGGGCTACACCTTC.

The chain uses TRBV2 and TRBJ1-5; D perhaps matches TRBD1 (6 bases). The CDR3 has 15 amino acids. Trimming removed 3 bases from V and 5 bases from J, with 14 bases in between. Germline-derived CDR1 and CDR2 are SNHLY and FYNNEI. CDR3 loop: CASSDYRAGDQPQHF. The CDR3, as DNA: TGTGCCAGCAGTGATTACCGAGCAGGGGATCAGCCCCAGCATTTT.

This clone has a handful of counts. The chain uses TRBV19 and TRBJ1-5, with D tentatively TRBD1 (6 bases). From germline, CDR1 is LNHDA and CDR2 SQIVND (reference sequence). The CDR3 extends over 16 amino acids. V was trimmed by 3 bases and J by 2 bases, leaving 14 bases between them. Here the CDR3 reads CASSIGRDKRNQPQHF. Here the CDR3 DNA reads TGTGCCAGTAGTATCGGCAGGGACAAGCGCAATCAGCCCCAGCATTTT.

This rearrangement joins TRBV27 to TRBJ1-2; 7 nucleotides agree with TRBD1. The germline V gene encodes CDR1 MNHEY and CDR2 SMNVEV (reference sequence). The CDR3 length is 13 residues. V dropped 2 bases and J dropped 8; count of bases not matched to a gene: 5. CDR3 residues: CASSLIGGNGYTF. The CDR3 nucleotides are TGTGCCAGCAGTTTAATAGGGGGCAACGGCTACACCTTC.

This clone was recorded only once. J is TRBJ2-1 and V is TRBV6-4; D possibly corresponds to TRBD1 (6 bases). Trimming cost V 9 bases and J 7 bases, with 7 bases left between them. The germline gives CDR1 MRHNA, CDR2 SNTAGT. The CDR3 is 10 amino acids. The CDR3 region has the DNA TGTGCCAGGGACAGAAATGAGCAGTTCTTC. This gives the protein CARDRNEQFF.

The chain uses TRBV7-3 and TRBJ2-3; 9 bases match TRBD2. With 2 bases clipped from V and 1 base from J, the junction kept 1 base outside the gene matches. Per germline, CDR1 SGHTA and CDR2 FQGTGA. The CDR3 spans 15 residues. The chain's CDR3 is CASSLQRGGTDTQYF. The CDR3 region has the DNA TGTGCCAGCAGCTTACAGCGGGGGGGCACAGATACGCAGTATTTT.

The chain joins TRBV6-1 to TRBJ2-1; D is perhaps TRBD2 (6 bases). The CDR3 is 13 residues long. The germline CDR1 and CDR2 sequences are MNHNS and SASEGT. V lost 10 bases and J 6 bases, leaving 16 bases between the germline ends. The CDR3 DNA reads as TGTGCCATGGGTAAAGTGGGGGGCAATGAGCAGTTCTTC. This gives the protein CAMGKVGGNEQFF.

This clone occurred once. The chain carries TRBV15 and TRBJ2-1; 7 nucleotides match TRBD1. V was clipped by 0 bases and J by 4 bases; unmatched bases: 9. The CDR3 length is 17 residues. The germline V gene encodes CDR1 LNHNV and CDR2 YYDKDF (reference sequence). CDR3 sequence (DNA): TGTGCCACCAGCAGAGACTTCGAGACAGGGCCTTACAATGAGCAGTTCTTC. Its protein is CATSRDFETGPYNEQFF.

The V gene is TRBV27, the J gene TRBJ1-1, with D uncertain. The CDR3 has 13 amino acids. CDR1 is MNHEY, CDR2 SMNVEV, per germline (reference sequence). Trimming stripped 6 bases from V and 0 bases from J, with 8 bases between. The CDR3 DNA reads TGTGCCAGCAGGTCAATCATGAACACTGAAGCTTTCTTT. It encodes CASRSIMNTEAFF.

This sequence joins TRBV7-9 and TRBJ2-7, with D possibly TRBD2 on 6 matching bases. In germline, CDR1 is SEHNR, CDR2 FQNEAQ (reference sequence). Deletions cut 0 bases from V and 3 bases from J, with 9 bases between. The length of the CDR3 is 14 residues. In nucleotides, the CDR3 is TGTGCCAGCAGCTTAGCCGGGAGAGACTACGAGCAGTACTTC. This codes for CASSLAGRDYEQYF.

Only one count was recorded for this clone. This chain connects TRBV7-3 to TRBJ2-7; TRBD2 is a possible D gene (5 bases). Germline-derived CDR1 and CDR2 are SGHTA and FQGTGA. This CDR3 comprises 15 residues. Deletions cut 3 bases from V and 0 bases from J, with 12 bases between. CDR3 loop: CASSLGSGNSYEQYF. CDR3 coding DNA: TGTGCCAGCAGCTTGGGATCCGGGAACTCCTACGAGCAGTACTTC.

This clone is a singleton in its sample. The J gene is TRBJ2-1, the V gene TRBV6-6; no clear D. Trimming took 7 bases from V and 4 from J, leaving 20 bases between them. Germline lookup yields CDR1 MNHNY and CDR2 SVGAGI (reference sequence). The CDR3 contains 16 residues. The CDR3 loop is CASTPDLVPVYNEQFF. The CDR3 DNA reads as TGTGCCAGCACCCCGGATCTAGTGCCAGTATACAATGAGCAGTTCTTC.

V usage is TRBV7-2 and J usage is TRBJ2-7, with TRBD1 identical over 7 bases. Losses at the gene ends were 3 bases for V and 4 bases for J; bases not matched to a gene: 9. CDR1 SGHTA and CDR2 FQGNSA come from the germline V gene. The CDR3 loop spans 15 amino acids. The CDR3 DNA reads TGTGCCAGCAGCTTGCAGGGACAGCCCCCTTACGAGCAGTACTTC. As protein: CASSLQGQPPYEQYF.

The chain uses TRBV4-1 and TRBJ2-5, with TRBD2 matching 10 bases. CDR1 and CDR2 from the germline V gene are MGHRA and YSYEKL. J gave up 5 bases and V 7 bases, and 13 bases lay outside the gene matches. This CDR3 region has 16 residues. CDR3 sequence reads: CASTMGPSGGRETQYF. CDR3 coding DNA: TGCGCCAGCACCATGGGACCTAGCGGGGGAAGGGAGACCCAGTACTTC.

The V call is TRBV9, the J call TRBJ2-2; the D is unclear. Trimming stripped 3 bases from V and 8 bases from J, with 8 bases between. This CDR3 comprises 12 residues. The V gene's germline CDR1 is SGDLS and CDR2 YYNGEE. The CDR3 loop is CASSGLRGELFF. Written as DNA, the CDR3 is TGTGCCAGCAGCGGTCTTAGAGGGGAGCTGTTTTTT.

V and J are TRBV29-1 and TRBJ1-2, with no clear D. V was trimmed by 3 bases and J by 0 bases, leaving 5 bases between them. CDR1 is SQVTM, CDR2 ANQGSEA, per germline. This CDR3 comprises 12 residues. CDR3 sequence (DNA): TGCAGCGTTGACGACACTAACTATGGCTACACCTTC. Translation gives CSVDDTNYGYTF.

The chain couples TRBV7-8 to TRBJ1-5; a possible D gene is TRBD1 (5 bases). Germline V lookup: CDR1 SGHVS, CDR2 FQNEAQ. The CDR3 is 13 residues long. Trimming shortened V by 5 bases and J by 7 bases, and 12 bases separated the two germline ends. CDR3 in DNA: TGTGCCAGCAGCGAGCAGGGTAACCAGCCCCAGCATTTT. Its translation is CASSEQGNQPQHF.

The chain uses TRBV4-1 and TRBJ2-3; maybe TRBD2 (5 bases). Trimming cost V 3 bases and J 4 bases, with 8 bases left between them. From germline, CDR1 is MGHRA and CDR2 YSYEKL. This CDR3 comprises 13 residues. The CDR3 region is CASSHGGSDTQYF. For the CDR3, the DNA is TGCGCCAGCAGCCACGGAGGTTCAGATACGCAGTATTTT.

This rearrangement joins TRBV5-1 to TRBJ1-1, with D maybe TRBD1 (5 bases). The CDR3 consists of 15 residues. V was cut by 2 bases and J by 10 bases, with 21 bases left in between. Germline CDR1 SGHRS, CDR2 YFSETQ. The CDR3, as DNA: TGCGCCAGCAGCTTTTCGAGCCCCCAGACAGATATAGCTTTCTTT. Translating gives CASSFSSPQTDIAFF.

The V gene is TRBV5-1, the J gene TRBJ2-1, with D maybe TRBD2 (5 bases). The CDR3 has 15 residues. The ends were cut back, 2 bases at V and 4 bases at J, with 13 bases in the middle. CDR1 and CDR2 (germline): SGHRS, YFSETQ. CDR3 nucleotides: TGCGCCAGCAGCTTCATGACGGGAAGTTACAATGAGCAGTTCTTC. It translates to CASSFMTGSYNEQFF.

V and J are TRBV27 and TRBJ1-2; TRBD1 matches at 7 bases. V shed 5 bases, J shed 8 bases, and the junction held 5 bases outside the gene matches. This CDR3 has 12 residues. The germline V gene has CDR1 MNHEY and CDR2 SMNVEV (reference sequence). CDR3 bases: TGTGCCAGCAGTGGGGACAGTCTAGGCTACACCTTC. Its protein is CASSGDSLGYTF.

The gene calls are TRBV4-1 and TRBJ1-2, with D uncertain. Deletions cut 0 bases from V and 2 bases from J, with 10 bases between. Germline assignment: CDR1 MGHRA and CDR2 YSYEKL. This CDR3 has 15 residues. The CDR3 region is CASSQDRANNYGYTF. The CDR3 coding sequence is TGCGCCAGCAGCCAAGATAGAGCAAACAACTATGGCTACACCTTC.

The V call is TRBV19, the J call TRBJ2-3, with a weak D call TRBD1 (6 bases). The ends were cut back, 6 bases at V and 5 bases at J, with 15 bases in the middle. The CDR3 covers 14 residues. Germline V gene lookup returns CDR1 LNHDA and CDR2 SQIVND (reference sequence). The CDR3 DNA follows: TGTGCCAGTAGAGTCGGGACAACACGAGATACGCAGTATTTT. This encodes CASRVGTTRDTQYF. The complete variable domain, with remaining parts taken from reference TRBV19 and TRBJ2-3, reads DGGITQSPKYLFRKEGQNVTLSCEQNLNHDAMYWYRQDPGQGLRLIYYSQIVNDFQKGDIAEGYSVSREKKESFPLTVTSAQKNPTAFYLCASRVGTTRDTQYFGPGTRLTVL.

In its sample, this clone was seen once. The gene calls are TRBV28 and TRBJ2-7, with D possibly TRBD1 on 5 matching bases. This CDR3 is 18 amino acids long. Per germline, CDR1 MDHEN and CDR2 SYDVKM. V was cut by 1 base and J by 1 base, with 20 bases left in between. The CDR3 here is CASSLLVGLGPWSYEQYF. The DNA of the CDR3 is TGTGCCAGCAGTTTATTGGTTGGGCTGGGGCCTTGGTCCTACGAGCAGTACTTC.

CDR3 residues: CASSAGTAKHEQYV. The CDR3 coding sequence is TGTGCCAGCAGCGCTGGGACTGCGAAACACGAGCAGTACGTC. The rearrangement uses TRBV7-8 and TRBJ2-7; TRBD2 is a possible D gene (6 bases). The CDR3 is 14 residues long. Trimming cost V 5 bases and J 5 bases, with 16 bases left between them. Germline V gene lookup returns CDR1 SGHVS and CDR2 FQNEAQ.

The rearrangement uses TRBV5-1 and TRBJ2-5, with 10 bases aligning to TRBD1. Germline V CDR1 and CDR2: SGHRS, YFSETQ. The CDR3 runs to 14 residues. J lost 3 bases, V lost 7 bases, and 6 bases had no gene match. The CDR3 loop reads CASGRGQGKETQYF. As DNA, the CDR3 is TGCGCCAGCGGTAGGGGACAGGGGAAAGAGACCCAGTACTTC.

CDR3 protein: CASSEAEDRGGYGYTF. For the CDR3, the DNA is TGTGCCAGCAGTGAAGCGGAGGACAGGGGGGGCTATGGCTACACCTTC. The V and J genes are TRBV6-1 and TRBJ1-2; 10 nucleotides agree with TRBD1. The germline CDR1 and CDR2 sequences are MNHNS and SASEGT. The CDR3 runs 16 residues. Germline trimming cut 0 bases from V and 4 bases from J; bases unmatched to any gene: 5.